This T cell receptor beta chain was captured in a study of control samples from healthy donors and cancer patients. The CDR3 totals 13 residues. Germline V gives CDR1 KGHSH, CDR2 LQKENI. Germline trimming cut 6 bases from V and 3 bases from J; bases unmatched to any gene: 3. Generated by immunoSEQ multiplex PCR, the TCRdb table keeps only in-frame clones and is missing some. The data hold around 99,000 clones, with 75% to 90% observed a single time. This chain connects TRBV18 to TRBJ2-5; 8 positions agree with TRBD1. This receptor was obtained from a woman aged 50 to 60 in good health. Sequencing input: blood. The CDR3 DNA reads TGTGCCAGCTCCGCGACAGGGGAAGAGACCCAGTACTTC. It codes for CASSATGEETQYF.